These 9 T cell receptor beta chains share one sample of origin, sequenced in a study of CD8 T cells in Susac syndrome. Roughly 0.45 to 1 ug RNA was reverse transcribed with random hexamers. TCRdb called the immunoSEQ multiplex PCR reads again in MiXCR, with one record for every CDR3 protein. The sample holds about 150,000 distinct CDR3 sequences, just under 97% seen once. Sequenced sample: CD8+ T cells from PBMCs. All receptors come from a human donor with multiple sclerosis.

The J gene is TRBJ1-5, the V gene TRBV30; TRBD1 matches 9 bases. V lost 0 bases, J lost 2 bases, and 8 bases stayed unmatched. This CDR3 is built from 17 residues. Germline CDR1 is GTSNPN and CDR2 is SVGIG (reference sequence). This CDR3 is CAWSVGQGEVGNQPQHF. DNA for the CDR3: TGTGCCTGGAGTGTGGGACAGGGAGAGGTCGGCAATCAGCCCCAGCATTTT.

As DNA, the CDR3 is TGTGCCAGCAGTTACGGACTAGCGGGGACCGGGGAGCTGTTTTTT. Amino acids: CASSYGLAGTGELFF. The chain combines TRBV6-5 with TRBJ2-2; 12 bases are a match to TRBD2. Trimming at V came to 2 bases and at J to 5 bases, leaving 0 bases not matched to a gene. The CDR3 covers 15 residues. Per the germline V gene, CDR1 is MNHEY and CDR2 is SVGAGI.

The CDR3: CASNSDRSYEQYF. CDR3 bases: TGTGCCAGCAATTCGGACAGGTCCTACGAGCAGTACTTC. The chain is built from TRBV6-6 and TRBJ2-7; TRBD1 aligns across 7 bases. Germline CDR1 reads MNHNY; CDR2 reads SVGAGI (reference sequence). The CDR3 runs to 13 residues. J was trimmed by 1 base and V by 7 bases; bases with no gene match: 4.

This rearrangement joins TRBV7-9 to TRBJ2-1, with 10 nucleotides matching TRBD2. V gave up 2 bases and J gave up 5 bases; unmatched junction bases: 6. The CDR3 has 16 residues. Germline-derived CDR1 and CDR2 are SEHNR and FQNEAQ (reference sequence). CDR3 coding DNA: TGTGCCAGCAGCTTACGACGGACTAGCGGAGACAATGAGCAGTTCTTC. Protein product: CASSLRRTSGDNEQFF.

CDR3 protein: CASSYCISGQDCGTQYF. DNA of the CDR3: TGTGCCAGCAGTTACTGCATCTCGGGACAGGATTGTGGGACCCAGTACTTC. This sequence joins TRBV6-5 and TRBJ2-5, with 8 bases that match TRBD1. V gave up 1 base and J gave up 7 bases; unmatched junction bases: 14. This CDR3 has 17 residues. Per germline, CDR1 MNHEY and CDR2 SVGAGI.

This chain links TRBV20-1 with TRBJ1-2; D is unclear. V was clipped by 3 bases and J by 5 bases, with 13 bases between them. Germline CDR1 reads DFQATT; CDR2 reads SNEGSKA (reference sequence). The CDR3 runs to 13 residues. DNA for the CDR3: TGCAGTGCTAGTGTAGCCAGCACTTATGGCTACACCTTC. It translates to CSASVASTYGYTF.

CDR3 sequence: CASSYLTGLRLGDGYTF. The CDR3 nucleotides read TGTGCCAGCAGCTACTTGACAGGGCTCCGCCTGGGTGATGGCTACACCTTC. The chain employs TRBV7-9 and TRBJ1-2; 7 nucleotides align to TRBD1. Germline lookup yields CDR1 SEHNR and CDR2 FQNEAQ (reference sequence). V lost 4 bases to trimming and J lost 6 bases; unmatched junction nucleotides: 17. The CDR3 has 17 residues.

CDR3 coding DNA: TGCGCCAGCAGCCAAGAGAAACGGGACTACAATGAGCAGTTCTTC. It encodes CASSQEKRDYNEQFF. The chain combines TRBV4-1 with TRBJ2-1; D is possibly TRBD2 (5 bases). Between the trimmed V and J ends, which lost 0 bases and 3 bases, there was a span of 9 bases. The CDR3 spans 15 residues. CDR1 MGHRA and CDR2 YSYEKL come from the germline V gene.

The chain couples TRBV14 to TRBJ2-3, with D possibly called TRBD1 or TRBD2 (5 bases each). The CDR3 runs 15 residues. Germline assignment: CDR1 SGHDN and CDR2 FVKESK. V was trimmed by 4 bases and J by 7 bases, leaving 18 bases between them. CDR3 region: CASSPNEGPPHTQYF. The DNA for the CDR3 is TGTGCCAGCAGCCCCAACGAGGGGCCCCCACATACGCAGTATTTT.